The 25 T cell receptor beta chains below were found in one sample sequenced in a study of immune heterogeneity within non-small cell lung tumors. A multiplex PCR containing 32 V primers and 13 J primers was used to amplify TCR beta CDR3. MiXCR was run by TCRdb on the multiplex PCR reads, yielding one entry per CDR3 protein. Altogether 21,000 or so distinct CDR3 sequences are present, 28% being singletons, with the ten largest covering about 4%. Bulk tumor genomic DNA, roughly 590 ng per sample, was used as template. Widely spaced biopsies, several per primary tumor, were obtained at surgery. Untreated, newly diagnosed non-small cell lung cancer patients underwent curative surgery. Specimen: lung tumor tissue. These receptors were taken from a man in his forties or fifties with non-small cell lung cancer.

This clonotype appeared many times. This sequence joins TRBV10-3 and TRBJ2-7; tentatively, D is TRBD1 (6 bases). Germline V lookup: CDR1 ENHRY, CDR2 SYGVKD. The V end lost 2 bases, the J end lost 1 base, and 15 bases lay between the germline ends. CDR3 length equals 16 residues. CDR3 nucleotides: TGTGCCATCAGTGAGAGATACAGGGAAGGATCCTACGAGCAGTACTTC. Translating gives CAISERYREGSYEQYF.

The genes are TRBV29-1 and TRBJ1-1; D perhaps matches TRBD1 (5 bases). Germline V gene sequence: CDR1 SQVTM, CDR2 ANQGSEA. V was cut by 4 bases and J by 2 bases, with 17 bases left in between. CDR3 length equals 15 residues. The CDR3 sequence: CSVVFDRLINTEAFF. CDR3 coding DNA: TGCAGCGTTGTTTTTGACAGACTCATAAACACTGAAGCTTTCTTT.

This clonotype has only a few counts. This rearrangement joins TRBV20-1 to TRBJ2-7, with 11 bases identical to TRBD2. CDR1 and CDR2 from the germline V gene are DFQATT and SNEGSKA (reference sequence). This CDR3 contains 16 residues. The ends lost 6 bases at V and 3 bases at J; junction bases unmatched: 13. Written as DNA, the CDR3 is TGCAGTGCCCCGAATCCCGGGACTAGCGGTTACTACGAGCAGTACTTC. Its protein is CSAPNPGTSGYYEQYF.

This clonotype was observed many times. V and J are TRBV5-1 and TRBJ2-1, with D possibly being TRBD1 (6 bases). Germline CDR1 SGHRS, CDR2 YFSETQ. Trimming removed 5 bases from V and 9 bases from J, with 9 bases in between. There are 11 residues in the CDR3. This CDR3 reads CASSTGREQFF. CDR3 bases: TGCGCCAGCAGTACAGGGCGTGAGCAGTTCTTC.

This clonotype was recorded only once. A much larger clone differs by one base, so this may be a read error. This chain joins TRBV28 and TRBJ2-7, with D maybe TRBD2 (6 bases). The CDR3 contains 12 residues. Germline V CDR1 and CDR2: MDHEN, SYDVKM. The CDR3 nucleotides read TGTGTCAGCAGGTCGGGGGATTACGAGCAGTACTTC. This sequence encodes CVSRSGDYEQYF.

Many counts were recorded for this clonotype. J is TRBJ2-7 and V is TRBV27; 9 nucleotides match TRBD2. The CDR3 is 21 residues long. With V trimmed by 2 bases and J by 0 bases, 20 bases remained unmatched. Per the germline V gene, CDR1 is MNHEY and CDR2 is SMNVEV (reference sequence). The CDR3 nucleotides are TGTGCCAGCAGTTTAAAGGCTCCCCTAGCGGGGAACAGAGGGATCTCCTACGAGCAGTACTTC. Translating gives CASSLKAPLAGNRGISYEQYF.

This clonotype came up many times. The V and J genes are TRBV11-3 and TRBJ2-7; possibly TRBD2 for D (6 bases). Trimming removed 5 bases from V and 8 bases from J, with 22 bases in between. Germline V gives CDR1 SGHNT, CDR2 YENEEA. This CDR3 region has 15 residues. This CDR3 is CASSAAGRENYKQYF. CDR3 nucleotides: TGTGCCAGCAGCGCGGCTGGGCGGGAAAATTATAAGCAGTACTTC.

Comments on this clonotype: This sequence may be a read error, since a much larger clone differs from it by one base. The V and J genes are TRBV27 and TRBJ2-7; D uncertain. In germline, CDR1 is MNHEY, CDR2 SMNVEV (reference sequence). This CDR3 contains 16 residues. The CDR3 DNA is TGTGTCAGCACTAAAGAGTATCCCGGCTACTCCTACGAGCAGTACTTC. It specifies CVSTKEYPGYSYEQYF.

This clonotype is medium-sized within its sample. Here the CDR3 DNA reads TGCGCCAGCAGCTTGGAGACAGGGAATCAGCCCCAGCATTTT. Its protein product is CASSLETGNQPQHF. V and J are TRBV5-1 and TRBJ1-5; 7 bases are a match to TRBD1. The germline gives CDR1 SGHRS, CDR2 YFSETQ. Trimming removed 0 bases from V and 4 bases from J; junction bases left unmatched: 1. The CDR3 runs to 14 residues.

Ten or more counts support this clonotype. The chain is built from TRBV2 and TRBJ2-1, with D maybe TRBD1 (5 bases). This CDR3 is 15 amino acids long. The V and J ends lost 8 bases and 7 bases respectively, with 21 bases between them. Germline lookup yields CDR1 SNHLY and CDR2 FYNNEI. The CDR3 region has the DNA TGTGCCAGCTCCAGGCAAGGGGTCTATACGAATGAGCAGTTCTTC. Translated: CASSRQGVYTNEQFF.

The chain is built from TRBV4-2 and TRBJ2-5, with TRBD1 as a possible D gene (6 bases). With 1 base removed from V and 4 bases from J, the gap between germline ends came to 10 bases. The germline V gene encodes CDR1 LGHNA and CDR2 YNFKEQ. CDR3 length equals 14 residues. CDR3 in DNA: TGTGCCAGCAGCCAAGGGGGGCAGGTAGAGACCCAGTACTTC. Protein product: CASSQGGQVETQYF.

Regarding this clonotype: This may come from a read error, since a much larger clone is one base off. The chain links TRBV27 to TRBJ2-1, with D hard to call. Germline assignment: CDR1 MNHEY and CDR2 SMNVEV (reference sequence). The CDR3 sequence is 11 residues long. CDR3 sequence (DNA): TGTGCCAGCAGGTCCTACAATGAGAAGTTCTTC. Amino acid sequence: CASRSYNEKFF.

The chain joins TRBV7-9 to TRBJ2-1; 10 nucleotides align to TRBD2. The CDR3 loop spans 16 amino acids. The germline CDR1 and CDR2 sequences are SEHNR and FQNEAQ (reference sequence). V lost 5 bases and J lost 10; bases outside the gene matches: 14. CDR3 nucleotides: TGTGCCAGCAGCCTACCCCTGGCTAGCGGGAGCCAAGAGCAGTTCTTC. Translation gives CASSLPLASGSQEQFF. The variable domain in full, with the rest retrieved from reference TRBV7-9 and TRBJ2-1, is DTGVSQNPRHKITKRGQNVTFRCDPISEHNRLYWYRQTLGQGPEFLTYFQNEAQLEKSRLLSDRFSAERPKGSFSTLEIQRTEQGDSAMYLCASSLPLASGSQEQFFGPGTRLTVL.

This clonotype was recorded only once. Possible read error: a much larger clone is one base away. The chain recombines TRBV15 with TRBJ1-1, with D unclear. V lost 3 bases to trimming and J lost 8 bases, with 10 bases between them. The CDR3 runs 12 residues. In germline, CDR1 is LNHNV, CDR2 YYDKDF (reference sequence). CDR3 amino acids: CATSSEGYEAFF. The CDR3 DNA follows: TGTGCCACCAGCAGCGAAGGGTACGAAGCTTTCTTT.

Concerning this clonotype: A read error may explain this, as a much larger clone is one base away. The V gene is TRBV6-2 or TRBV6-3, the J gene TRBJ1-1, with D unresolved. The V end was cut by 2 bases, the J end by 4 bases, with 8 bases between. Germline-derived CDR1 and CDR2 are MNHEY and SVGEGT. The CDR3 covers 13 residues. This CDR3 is CASSYDASTEAFF. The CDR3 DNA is TGTGCCAGCAGTTACGATGCGAGCACTGAAGCTTTCTTT.

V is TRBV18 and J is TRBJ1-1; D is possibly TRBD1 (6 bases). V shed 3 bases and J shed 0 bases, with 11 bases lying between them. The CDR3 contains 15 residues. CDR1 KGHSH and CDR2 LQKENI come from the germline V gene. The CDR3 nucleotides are TGTGCCAGCTCACCGGGACAAATACTGAACACTGAAGCTTTCTTT. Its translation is CASSPGQILNTEAFF.

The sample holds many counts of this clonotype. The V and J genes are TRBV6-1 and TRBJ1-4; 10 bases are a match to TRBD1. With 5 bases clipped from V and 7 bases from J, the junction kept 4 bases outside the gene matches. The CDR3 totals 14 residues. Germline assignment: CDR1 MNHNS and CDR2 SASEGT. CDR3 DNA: TGTGCCAGCAGTTGGGACAGGGGAATTGAAAAACTGTTTTTT. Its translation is CASSWDRGIEKLFF.

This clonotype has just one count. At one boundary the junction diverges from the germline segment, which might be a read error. CDR3 in amino acids: CANSERVNYGYTF. The CDR3 bases are TGTGCCAACAGTGAAAGGGTTAACTATGGCTACACCTTC. V is TRBV2 and J is TRBJ1-2; no clear D. The CDR3 is 13 residues long. Germline loops: CDR1 SNHLY, CDR2 FYNNEI.

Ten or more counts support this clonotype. This chain's CDR3 is CASSRRGGNTEAFF. DNA of the CDR3: TGTGCCAGCAGCCGACGAGGGGGGAACACTGAAGCTTTCTTT. The chain links TRBV3-1 to TRBJ1-1; D possibly corresponds to TRBD1 (6 bases). Germline CDR1 is LGHDT and CDR2 is YNNKEL (reference sequence). V shed 4 bases and J shed 1 base, with 10 bases lying between them. This CDR3 comprises 14 residues.

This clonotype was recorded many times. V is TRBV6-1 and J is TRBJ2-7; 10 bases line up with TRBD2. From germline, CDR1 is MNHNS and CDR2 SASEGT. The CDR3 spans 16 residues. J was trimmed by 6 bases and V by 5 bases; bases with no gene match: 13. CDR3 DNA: TGTGCCAGCAGTTCGCTGAGCGGGAGGGGTGAGGGCGAGCAGTACTTC. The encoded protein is CASSSLSGRGEGEQYF.

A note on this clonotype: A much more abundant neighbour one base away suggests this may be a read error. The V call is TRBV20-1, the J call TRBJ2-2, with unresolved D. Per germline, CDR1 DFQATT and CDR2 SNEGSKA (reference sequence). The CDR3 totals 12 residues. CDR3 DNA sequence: TGCAGTGCTAGAGAGGGCACCAGGGAGCTGTTTTTT. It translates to CSAREGTRELFF.

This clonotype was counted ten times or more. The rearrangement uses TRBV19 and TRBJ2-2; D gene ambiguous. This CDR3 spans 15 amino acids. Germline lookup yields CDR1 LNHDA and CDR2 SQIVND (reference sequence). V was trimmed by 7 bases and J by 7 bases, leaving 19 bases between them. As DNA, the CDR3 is TGTGCCAGTAAAGTCGCAGGCCGGAGTGGCGGGGAGCTGTTTTTT. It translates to CASKVAGRSGGELFF.

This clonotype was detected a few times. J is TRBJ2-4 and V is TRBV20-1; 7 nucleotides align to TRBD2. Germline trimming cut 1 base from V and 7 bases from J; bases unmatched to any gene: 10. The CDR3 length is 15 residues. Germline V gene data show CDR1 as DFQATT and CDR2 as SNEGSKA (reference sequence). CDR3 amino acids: CSARVGGGPSNIQYF. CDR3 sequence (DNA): TGCAGTGCTAGAGTTGGGGGAGGGCCGTCGAACATTCAGTACTTC.

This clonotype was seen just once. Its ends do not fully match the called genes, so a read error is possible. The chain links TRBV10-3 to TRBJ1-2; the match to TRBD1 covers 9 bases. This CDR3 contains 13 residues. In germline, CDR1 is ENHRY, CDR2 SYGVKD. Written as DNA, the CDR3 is TGTGCCATCAGGGACAGGGGAAACGATGGCTACTCCTTC. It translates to CAIRDRGNDGYSF.

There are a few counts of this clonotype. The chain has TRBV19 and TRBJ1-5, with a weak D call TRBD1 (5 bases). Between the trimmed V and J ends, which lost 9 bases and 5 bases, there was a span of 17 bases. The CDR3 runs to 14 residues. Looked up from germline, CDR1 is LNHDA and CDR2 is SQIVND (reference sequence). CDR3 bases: TGTGCCAGCCTCGACCGGGGGGAACATCAGCCCCAGCATTTT. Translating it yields CASLDRGEHQPQHF.